These T cell receptor beta chains were read from a single sample in a study of T cells after yellow fever vaccination. MiXCR, applied by TCRdb to the 5' RACE reads, yields one record per CDR3 protein. This table has hundreds of thousands of distinct CDR3 sequences, approximately 13% appearing once. Sequencing used PBMCs, obtained on the day of the yellow fever booster vaccination. Every receptor here comes from a man aged 25 to 45 who received the YFV17D yellow fever vaccine. Each CDR3 is given with its conserved first and last residue. D genes are given only for firm matches. The size field is filled for only some rows; it gives once, few, many or a size class.

15 | TRBJ1-4 | NA | TRBV7-2 | few | TGTGCCAGCAGCAGTATCGTCACACGGGGAGGAAAACTGTTTTTT | CASSSIVTRGGKLFF
20 | TRBJ2-7 | TRBD2 | TRBV19 | few | TGTGCCAGTAGTAGGAGTATCCTAGCGGGCCCTGATGTGGGAAGAGTCGAGCAGTACTTC | CASSRSILAGPDVGRVEQYF
14 | TRBJ2-2 | NA | TRBV12-3/TRBV12-4 | few | TGTGCCAGCAGCCTAGGTGTTTTTCCCGGGGAGCTGTTTTTT | CASSLGVFPGELFF
13 | TRBJ2-7 | TRBD2 | TRBV12-3/TRBV12-4 | many | TGTGCCAGCACTCCTTTCGCGGGGGGAGCGCAGTACTTC | CASTPFAGGAQYF
15 | TRBJ2-3 | TRBD1 | TRBV6-5 | NA | TGTGCCAGCAGTTACTTCCAACAGGGGCGGAATACGCAGTATTTT | CASSYFQQGRNTQYF
14 | TRBJ2-2 | NA | TRBV5-1 | few | TGCGCCAGCAGCCGAGGGGGTTTCACCGGGGAGCTGTTTTTT | CASSRGGFTGELFF
14 | TRBJ2-3 | NA | TRBV29-1 | few | TGCAGCGTTGACGGGATGAAGGGCCCAGATACGCAGTATTTT | CSVDGMKGPDTQYF
17 | TRBJ1-1 | NA | TRBV7-3 | NA | TGTGCCAGCAGCCAGGTCGGGGAAGGTAGACGGAGCACTGAAGCTTTCTTT | CASSQVGEGRRSTEAFF
13 | TRBJ1-2 | NA | TRBV12-3/TRBV12-4 | few | TGTGCCAGCAGTTCCTCCGGGCGGAGTGGCTACACCTTC | CASSSSGRSGYTF
16 | TRBJ2-1 | NA | TRBV7-6 | few | TGTGCCAGCAGCTTCCGGCTGGGGCAGAGGAACAATGAGCAGTTCTTC | CASSFRLGQRNNEQFF
13 | TRBJ2-7 | NA | TRBV6-1 | NA | TGTGCCAGCGGGGGGACCTTCTCCTACGAGCAGTACTTC | CASGGTFSYEQYF
15 | TRBJ2-5 | NA | TRBV7-2 | NA | TGTGCCAGCAGCTTAGATGGAGGGGGGATGGAGACCCAGTACTTC | CASSLDGGGMETQYF
14 | TRBJ2-5 | NA | TRBV5-1 | many | TGCGCCAGCAGCTTTCTCGGTGGGAAAGAGACCCAGTACTTC | CASSFLGGKETQYF
16 | TRBJ1-5 | TRBD1 | TRBV5-1 | once | TGCGCCAGCAGCTTGGGGGGGACAGGGTTGAATCAGCCCCAGCATTTT | CASSLGGTGLNQPQHF
14 | TRBJ1-4 | TRBD1 | TRBV6-1 | NA | TGTGCCAGCACTAGCAAGACAGGGAGAGAAAAACTGTTTTTT | CASTSKTGREKLFF
12 | TRBJ2-5 | NA | TRBV9 | many | TGTGCCAGCAGCGTGGAGGGAGAGACCCAGTACTTC | CASSVEGETQYF
12 | TRBJ2-7 | NA | TRBV28 | NA | TGTGCCAGCAGTCCCGCTGACGTCGAGCAGTACTTC | CASSPADVEQYF
12 | TRBJ1-1 | NA | TRBV20-1 | NA | TGCAGTGCCCGGAGGAGGAGCACTGAAGCTTTCTTT | CSARRRSTEAFF
12 | TRBJ2-2 | NA | TRBV3-1 | NA | TGTGCCAGCAGCCACGGAGCCGGGGAGCTGTTTTTT | CASSHGAGELFF
15 | TRBJ2-2 | TRBD2 | TRBV4-2 | NA | TGTGCCAGCAGCCAAACTAGCGTTGACACCGGGGAGCTGTTTTTT | CASSQTSVDTGELFF
16 | TRBJ2-3 | TRBD2 | TRBV10-3 | NA | TGTGCCATCAGTGACCTCACTAGCGGGAGCACAGATACGCAGTATTTT | CAISDLTSGSTDTQYF
15 | TRBJ2-1 | TRBD2 | TRBV19 | NA | TGTGCCGCATCTAGCGGGACAACTACCTACAATGAGCAGTTCTTC | CAASSGTTTYNEQFF
18 | TRBJ2-7 | TRBD2 | TRBV5-1 | few | TGCGCCAGCAGCTTGGGGGTTAGCGGGAACAAGAGGCCCTACGAGCAGTACTTC | CASSLGVSGNKRPYEQYF
15 | TRBJ2-2 | NA | TRBV3-1 | NA | TGTGCCAGCAGCCAAGTACGCCTAAGCGGTGGGGAGCTGTTTTTT | CASSQVRLSGGELFF
13 | TRBJ2-7 | NA | TRBV28 | many | TGTGCCAGCAGCGACGGCGGAACCTACGAGCAGTACTTC | CASSDGGTYEQYF
14 | TRBJ2-2 | NA | TRBV20-1 | few | TGCAGTGCTCCCTGGACTAAACACACCGGGGAGCTGTTTTTT | CSAPWTKHTGELFF
15 | TRBJ2-1 | TRBD2 | TRBV6-1 | few | TGTGCCAGCAGGCCAACGGGACTAGCTTACGTTGAGCAGTTCTTC | CASRPTGLAYVEQFF
14 | TRBJ2-2 | TRBD2 | TRBV2 | few | TGTGCCAGCAGTCTACTTAGCGGGACCGGGGAGCTGTTTTTT | CASSLLSGTGELFF
13 | TRBJ1-1 | NA | TRBV5-1 | NA | TGCGCCAGCAGCTTGGTGGGGGGCCGGGAAGCTTTCTTT | CASSLVGGREAFF
14 | TRBJ1-2 | TRBD1 | TRBV24-1 | few | TGTGCCACCAGCGACGACAGGGAGAACTATGGCTACACCTTC | CATSDDRENYGYTF
15 | TRBJ2-4 | NA | TRBV7-9 | few | TGTGCCAGCAGCCCGACAGGAGGGCACGGGTACATTCAGTACTTC | CASSPTGGHGYIQYF
13 | TRBJ2-7 | NA | TRBV7-6 | NA | TGTGCCAGCAGCTTCCAGACGAGCTACGAGCAGTACTTC | CASSFQTSYEQYF
16 | TRBJ2-3 | TRBD2 | TRBV14 | few | TGTGCCAGCAGCCAACCGGGACTAGCGGCCCGGGATACGCAGTATTTT | CASSQPGLAARDTQYF
15 | TRBJ2-1 | NA | TRBV25-1 | NA | TGTGCCAGCAGTGAATTAGGGCTAGCGTACAATGAGCAGTTCTTC | CASSELGLAYNEQFF
15 | TRBJ2-5 | NA | TRBV29-1 | NA | TGCAGCGCCGTCATGCCCCTTAGAGGGCCAGAGACCCAGTACTTC | CSAVMPLRGPETQYF
13 | TRBJ1-2 | NA | TRBV5-1 | NA | TGCGCCAGCAGCCCAGGACTAGACTATGGCTACACCTTC | CASSPGLDYGYTF
12 | TRBJ1-1 | NA | TRBV2 | few | TGTGCCAGCGCCAGGGTGAACACTGAAGCTTTCTTT | CASARVNTEAFF
15 | TRBJ2-3 | NA | TRBV5-1 | few | TGCGCCAGCACAGGACAGACCTCCGGGGTCTCGGCGCAGTATTTT | CASTGQTSGVSAQYF
17 | TRBJ2-1 | TRBD2 | TRBV7-2 | NA | TGTGCCAGCAACTTAGCGGGAGTGACTAGCTCCTACAATGAGCAGTTCTTC | CASNLAGVTSSYNEQFF
16 | TRBJ2-3 | NA | TRBV20-1 | once | TGCTGTGCTTTGGGGAGTGAAGGCGGTTACACAGATACGCAGTATTTT | CCALGSEGGYTDTQYF
13 | TRBJ2-7 | NA | TRBV4-3 | NA | TGCGCCAGCAGCCAAGATCTTTTCTACGAGCAGTACTTC | CASSQDLFYEQYF
11 | TRBJ2-5 | TRBD1 | TRBV6-2/TRBV6-3 | NA | TGTGCCAGCAGCCACCAGGGGGCCCAGTACTTC | CASSHQGAQYF
15 | TRBJ2-2 | TRBD2 | TRBV5-1 | many | TGCGCCAGCAGCTTCGGACTAGCGGGAGCCGGGGAGCTGTTTTTT | CASSFGLAGAGELFF
13 | TRBJ2-7 | TRBD2 | TRBV20-1 | few | TGCAGTGCTAGGCGGGAGTTATCCTACGAGCAGTACTTC | CSARRELSYEQYF